The source of this TCR beta chain is a study of regulatory T cells in long-lasting Graves disease listed by TCRdb under 2021. Concerning the study at large: In the newly diagnosed Graves' disease group, patients had been taking antithyroid drugs for less than 3 months. A total of about 35 samples underwent TCR sequencing: about 13 from persistent and about 20 from newly diagnosed Graves' disease patients. The study took place in China and was registered as a clinical trial. Peripheral blood TCR sequencing and RNA sequencing compared persistent Graves' disease patients with newly diagnosed Graves' disease patients.

The time point label for this specimen denotes: newly diagnosed GD, antithyroid drugs for less than 3 months. For both TCR sequencing and RNA sequencing, RNA was extracted from PBMCs in TRIzol. Graves' disease was diagnosed according to American Thyroid Association guidelines. Patients for the study were recruited at an endocrinology department in Xi'an, China. Each patient gave 8.5 to 9.5 milliliters of peripheral blood, collected in an EDTA anticoagulant tube. Ficoll Paque Plus density gradient separation was used to isolate PBMCs, and no additional T cell sorting was done. An Agilent 2100 Bioanalyzer and agarose gel were used to check RNA quality, and a NanoDrop 2000 was used to measure RNA concentration. What the authors observed across the whole study: TRBV28, TRBJ1-2 and TRBJ2-5 were preferentially used in persistent disease, while TRBV20-1 and TRBJ2-1 were favored in newly diagnosed disease. Only the TCR beta chain was sequenced and analyzed. The authors acknowledged the small sample size as a limitation that may reduce accuracy. Only peripheral blood was studied, because thyroid tissue, the primary lesion, was inaccessible. More public clonotypes were shared among persistent patients (about 2,800) than among newly diagnosed patients (roughly 960). Persistent Graves' disease patients showed lower TCR Shannon entropy and fewer highly expanded clones than newly diagnosed patients, suggesting clonal expansion.

Library preparation was by multiplex PCR. The listed sequencing device is Illumina HiSeq 4000. CDR3 regions were amplified by Arm-PCR with iRepertoire HTBI primers to construct TCR beta libraries. Before sequencing, the PCR products underwent gel purification. In the paper's pipeline: Gene usage analysis of CDR3 amino acid clonotypes used the approximately 62 TRBV and 14 TRBJ segments found across samples. COPE and FqMerger were used to merge filtered high-quality paired reads into contigs. BLAST was used to align contigs to the IMGT TRBV, TRBD and TRBJ reference genes, and CDR3 was defined following IMGT. Clonotypes above 0.1% frequency were classified as highly expanded clones. Shannon entropy served as the measure of repertoire diversity, while the Gini coefficient captured V-J evenness. A clonotype found in more than one individual was treated as public. The raw public data were reprocessed by TCRdb itself: fastp quality trimming at Q25, MiXCR clonotype calling, in-frame beta chains only. Each CDR3 protein gets just one entry, which takes the most common genes and DNA from the rows behind it. These V and J calls originate from TCRdb's pipeline instead of the authors' own analysis. The sample has a few hundred thousand distinct CDR3 sequences on record, 13% to 15% of them singletons. Roughly 15% of the sample rests with the top ten.

Measured from the cysteine to the phenylalanine, the CDR3 is 14 residues long. The only DNA kept is the CDR3, 42 bases in frame from the first base. From the germline V gene (reference sequence), CDR1 is LNHDA and CDR2 is SQIVND. V is cut by 1 base and J by 3 bases, and the space between the germline ends is 10 bases. On this clonotype: The antigen it binds to is not known. Per-nucleotide qualities are absent, and no much larger clonotype sits a single base away.

These data were likewise used in another study, on T cells in Graves' hyperthyroidism and ophthalmopathy. As the second study states: Graves' hyperthyroidism was defined as stable when no progression to ophthalmopathy occurred over 18 months of follow-up. Hyperthyroidism patients were newly diagnosed, with disease duration under 2 months, and aged 18 to 65 years. Any patient with an uncontrolled infection, another autoimmune disease, pregnancy or lactation was excluded. Diagnoses were established on the basis of clinical symptoms, serum thyroxine and TRAb, thyroid ultrasound, and orbital computed tomography. The TCR CDR3 was subjected to a first round of RT-PCR using the HTBI primer set and the Qiagen OneStep RT-PCR kit. Most expanded thyroid clonotypes (frequency above 0.001) were also found in blood, which suggests that blood repertoires may mirror thyroid immune responses. In cross-validation, a model built on a 13 V-J signature told ophthalmopathy apart from stable hyperthyroidism with 85% to 90% sensitivity and about 81% specificity, and in testing the same model reached 80%/75%. In validation, the model predicted progression to ophthalmopathy with approximately 70% sensitivity and 72% to 75% specificity, a median of about 6.7 months before onset. TCR V-J signatures able to tell the groups apart were searched for in a discovery cohort of 95 to 100 patients, of whom 43 had Graves' ophthalmopathy and more than 55 had stable Graves' hyperthyroidism. Prospective prediction of ophthalmopathy was tested in an independent validation cohort of approximately 19 hyperthyroidism patients and around 16 patients who later progressed to ophthalmopathy. For training and testing, the 100 or so patients in the discovery cohort were randomly divided in a 7:3 ratio. Thyroid tissue and blood T-cell repertoires from six Graves' hyperthyroidism patients were also compared in the study. After sampling, hyperthyroidism patients received methimazole starting at 30 mg daily, and ophthalmopathy patients received high-dose intravenous methylprednisolone. The libraries were constructed in a second round of multiplex PCR and then size-selected and purified. Libraries were sequenced paired-end with 100 bp reads on an Illumina HiSeq2000. SOAPnuke was used to process the raw data, throwing out any read that contained adapters or uncalled bases, had a mean Phred below 15, or lacked an exact constant-primer or identifier match. COPE v1.2.5 was used to merge the high-quality paired reads, and each unique nucleotide sequence was defined as a clonotype. Clonotypes were aligned to IMGT TRBV, TRBD and TRBJ reference segments using MiTCR v1.1. The analysis was restricted to V-J combinations with a frequency above 0.0001, which together covered around 99% of the repertoires. The TCS score was defined as F50 (clonal expansion) divided by E x V (chaos), with BLOSUM62-based TCRdist calculated between CDR3 peptides within each V-J. Welch's t-statistics and random forest reduced just over 500 V-J features to 10 to 15, which were used in a naive Bayes classifier (R e1071). No statistical method was used to set the sample size in advance, and investigators knew the group allocation. The paper reports TCR Vbeta CDR3 sequencing of 130 to 150 peripheral blood samples: 40 or so ophthalmopathy, roughly 80 hyperthyroidism and around 17 progressor patients.

The receptor chain draws on TRBV19 and TRBJ2-7, with TRBD1 tentatively as D gene (6 bases match). This clonotype was obtained from a woman in her 50s with Graves disease. Donor details come from another sample of the same person, matched by shared clones. Sequences were derived from peripheral blood mononuclear cells (PBMCs), sampled at new diagnosis, from a patient treated with antithyroid drugs. The CDR3 reads as follows: CASSIGRGIYEQYF. At the DNA level, the sequence is TGTGCCAGTAGTATAGGCAGGGGAATCTACGAGCAGTACTTC.